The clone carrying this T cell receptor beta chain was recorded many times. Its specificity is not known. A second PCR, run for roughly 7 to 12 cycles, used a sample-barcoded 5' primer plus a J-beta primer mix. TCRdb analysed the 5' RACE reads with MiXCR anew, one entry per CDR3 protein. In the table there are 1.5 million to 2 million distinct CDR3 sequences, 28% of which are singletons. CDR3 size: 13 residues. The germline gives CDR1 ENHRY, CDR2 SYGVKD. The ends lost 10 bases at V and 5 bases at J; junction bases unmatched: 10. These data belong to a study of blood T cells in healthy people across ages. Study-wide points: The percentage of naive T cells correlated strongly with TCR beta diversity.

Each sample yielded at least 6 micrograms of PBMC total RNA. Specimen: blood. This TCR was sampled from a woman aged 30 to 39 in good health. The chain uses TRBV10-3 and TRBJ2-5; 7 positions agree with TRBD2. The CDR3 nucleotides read TGTGCCAGCCAGGAGCGGGGTGGGGAGACCCAGTACTTC. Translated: CASQERGGETQYF.